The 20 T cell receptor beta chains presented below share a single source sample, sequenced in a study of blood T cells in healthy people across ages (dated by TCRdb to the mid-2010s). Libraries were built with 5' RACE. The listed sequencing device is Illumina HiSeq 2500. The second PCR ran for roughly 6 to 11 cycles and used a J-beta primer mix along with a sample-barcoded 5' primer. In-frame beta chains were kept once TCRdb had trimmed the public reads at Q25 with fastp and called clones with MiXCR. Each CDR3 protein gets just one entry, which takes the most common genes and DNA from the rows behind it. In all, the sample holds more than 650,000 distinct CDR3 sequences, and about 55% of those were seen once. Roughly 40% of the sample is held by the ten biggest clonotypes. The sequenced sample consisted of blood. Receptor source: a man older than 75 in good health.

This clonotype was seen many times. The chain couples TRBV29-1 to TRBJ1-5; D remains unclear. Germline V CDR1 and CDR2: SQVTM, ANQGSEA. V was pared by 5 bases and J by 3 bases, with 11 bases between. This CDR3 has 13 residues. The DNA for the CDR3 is TGCAGCGTTAGGCAGGAGCTCAATCAGCCCCAGCATTTT. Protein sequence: CSVRQELNQPQHF. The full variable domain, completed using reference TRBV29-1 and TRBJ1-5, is SAVISQKPSRDICQRGTSLTIQCQVDSQVTMMFWYRQQPGQSLTLIATANQGSEATYESGFVIDKFPISRPNLTFSTLTVSNMSPEDSSIYLCSVRQELNQPQHFGDGTRLSIL.

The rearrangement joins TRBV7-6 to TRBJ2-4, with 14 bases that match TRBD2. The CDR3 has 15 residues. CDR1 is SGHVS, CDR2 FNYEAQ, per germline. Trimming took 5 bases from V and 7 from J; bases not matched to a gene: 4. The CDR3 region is CASSLGLAGVNIQYF. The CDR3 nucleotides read TGTGCCAGCAGCCTGGGACTAGCGGGAGTCAACATTCAGTACTTC.

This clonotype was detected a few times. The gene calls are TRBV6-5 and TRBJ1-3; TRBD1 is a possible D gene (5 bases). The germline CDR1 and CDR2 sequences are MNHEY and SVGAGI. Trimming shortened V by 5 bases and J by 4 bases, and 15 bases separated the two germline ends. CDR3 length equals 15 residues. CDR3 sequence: CASSLNRGLGNTIYF. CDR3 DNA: TGTGCCAGCAGTCTCAACCGGGGCCTAGGAAACACCATATATTTT.

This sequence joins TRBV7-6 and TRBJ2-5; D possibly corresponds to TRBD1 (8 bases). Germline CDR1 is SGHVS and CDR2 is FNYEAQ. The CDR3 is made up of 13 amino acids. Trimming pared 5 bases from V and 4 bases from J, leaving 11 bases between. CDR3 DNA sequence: TGTGCCAGCAGCAACAGGGGGGGAGAGACCCAGTACTTC. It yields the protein CASSNRGGETQYF.

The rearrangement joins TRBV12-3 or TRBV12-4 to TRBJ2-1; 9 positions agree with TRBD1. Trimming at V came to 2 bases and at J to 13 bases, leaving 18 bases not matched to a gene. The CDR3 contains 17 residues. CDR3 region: CASSLMGQGGNHETQFF. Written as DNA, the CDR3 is TGTGCCAGCAGTTTAATGGGACAGGGAGGTAACCACGAGACCCAGTTCTTC.

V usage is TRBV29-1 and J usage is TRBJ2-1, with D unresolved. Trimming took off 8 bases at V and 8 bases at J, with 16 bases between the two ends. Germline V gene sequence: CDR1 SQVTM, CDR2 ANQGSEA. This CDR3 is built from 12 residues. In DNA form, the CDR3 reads TGCAGCCCTGAGGAGCAAGCCGATGAGCAGTTCTTC. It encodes CSPEEQADEQFF.

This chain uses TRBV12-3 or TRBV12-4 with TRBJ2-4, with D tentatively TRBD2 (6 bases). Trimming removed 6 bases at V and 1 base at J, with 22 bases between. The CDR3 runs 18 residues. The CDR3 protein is CASSRDEWAGIAKNIQYF. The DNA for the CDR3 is TGTGCCAGCAGCCGAGATGAATGGGCGGGGATCGCCAAAAACATTCAGTACTTC.

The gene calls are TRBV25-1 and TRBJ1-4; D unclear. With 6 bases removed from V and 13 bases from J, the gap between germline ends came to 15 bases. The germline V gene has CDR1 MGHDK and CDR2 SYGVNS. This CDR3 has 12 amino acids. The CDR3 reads CASSPGLGRLFF. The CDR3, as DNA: TGTGCCAGCAGCCCCGGACTGGGCCGACTGTTTTTT.

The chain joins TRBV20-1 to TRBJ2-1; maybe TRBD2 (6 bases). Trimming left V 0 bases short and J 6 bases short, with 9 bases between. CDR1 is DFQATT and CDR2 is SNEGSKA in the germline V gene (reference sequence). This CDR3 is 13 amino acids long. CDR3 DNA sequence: TGCAGTGCTAGAGATCGACTAGTCAATGAGCAGTTCTTC. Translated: CSARDRLVNEQFF.

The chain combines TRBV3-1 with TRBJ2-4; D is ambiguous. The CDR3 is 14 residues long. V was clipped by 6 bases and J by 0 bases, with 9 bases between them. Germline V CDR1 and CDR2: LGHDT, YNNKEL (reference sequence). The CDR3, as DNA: TGTGCCAGCAGTATCACCCCAGCCAAAAACATTCAGTACTTC. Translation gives CASSITPAKNIQYF.

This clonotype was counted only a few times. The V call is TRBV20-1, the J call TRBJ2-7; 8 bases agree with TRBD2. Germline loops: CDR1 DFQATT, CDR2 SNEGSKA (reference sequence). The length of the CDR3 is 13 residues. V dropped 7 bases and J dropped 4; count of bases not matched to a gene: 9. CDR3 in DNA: TGCAGTGTTATAGCGGGACACGGGTACGAGCAGTACTTC. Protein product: CSVIAGHGYEQYF.

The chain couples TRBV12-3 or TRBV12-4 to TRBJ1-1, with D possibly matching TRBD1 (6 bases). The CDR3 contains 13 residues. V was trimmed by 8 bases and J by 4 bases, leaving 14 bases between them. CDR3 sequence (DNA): TGTGCCAGCTCACCAAAACAGGGCACTGAAGCTTTCTTT. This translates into CASSPKQGTEAFF.

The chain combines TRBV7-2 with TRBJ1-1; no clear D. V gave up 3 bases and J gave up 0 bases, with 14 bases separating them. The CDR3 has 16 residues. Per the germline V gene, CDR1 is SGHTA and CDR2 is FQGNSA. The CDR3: CASSFGVGVLNTEAFF. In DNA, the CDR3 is TGTGCCAGCAGCTTTGGGGTGGGTGTACTGAACACTGAAGCTTTCTTT.

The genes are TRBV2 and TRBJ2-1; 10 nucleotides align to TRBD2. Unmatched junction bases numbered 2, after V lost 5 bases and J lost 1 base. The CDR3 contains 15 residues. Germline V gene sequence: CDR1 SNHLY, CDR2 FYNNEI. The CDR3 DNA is TGTGCCAGCAGTAGCGGGAGGGGATCCTACAATGAGCAGTTCTTC. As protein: CASSSGRGSYNEQFF.

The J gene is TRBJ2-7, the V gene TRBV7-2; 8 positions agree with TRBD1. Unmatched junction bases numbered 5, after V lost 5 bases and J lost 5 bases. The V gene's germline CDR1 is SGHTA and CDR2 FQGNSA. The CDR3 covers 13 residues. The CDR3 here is CASSKRTGHEQYF. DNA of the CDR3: TGTGCCAGCAGCAAGAGGACAGGGCACGAGCAGTACTTC.

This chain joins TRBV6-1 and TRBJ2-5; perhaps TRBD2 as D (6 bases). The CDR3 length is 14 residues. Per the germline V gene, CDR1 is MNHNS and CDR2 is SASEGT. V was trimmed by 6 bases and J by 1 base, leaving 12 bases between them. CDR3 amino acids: CASSRRGIQETQYF. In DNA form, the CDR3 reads TGTGCCAGCAGCCGGAGGGGAATCCAAGAGACCCAGTACTTC.

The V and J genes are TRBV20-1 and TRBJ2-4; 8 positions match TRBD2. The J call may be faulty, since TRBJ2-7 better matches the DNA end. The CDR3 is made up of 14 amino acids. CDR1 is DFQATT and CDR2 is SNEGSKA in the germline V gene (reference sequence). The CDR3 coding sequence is TGCAGTGCTCCCCGCAGCGGGAGTGGATACGAGCAGTACTTC. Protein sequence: CSAPRSGSGYEQYF.

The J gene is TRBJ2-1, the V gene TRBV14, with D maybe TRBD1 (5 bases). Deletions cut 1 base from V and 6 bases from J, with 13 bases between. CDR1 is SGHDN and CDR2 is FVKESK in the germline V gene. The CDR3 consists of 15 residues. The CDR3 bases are TGTGCCAGCAGCCAAGGACAGAACTGGGGCAATGAGCAGTTCTTC. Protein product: CASSQGQNWGNEQFF. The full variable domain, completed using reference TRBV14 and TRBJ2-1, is EAGVTQFPSHSVIEKGQTVTLRCDPISGHDNLYWYRRVMGKEIKFLLHFVKESKQDESGMPNNRFLAERTGGTYSTLKVQPAELEDSGVYFCASSQGQNWGNEQFFGPGTRLTVL.

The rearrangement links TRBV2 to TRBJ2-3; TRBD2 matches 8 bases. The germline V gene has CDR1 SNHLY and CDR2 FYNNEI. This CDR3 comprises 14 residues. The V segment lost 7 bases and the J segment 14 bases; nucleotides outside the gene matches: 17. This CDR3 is CASNPREGHRYAYF. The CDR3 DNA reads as TGTGCCAGCAACCCCCGGGAGGGCCACAGATACGCGTATTTT.

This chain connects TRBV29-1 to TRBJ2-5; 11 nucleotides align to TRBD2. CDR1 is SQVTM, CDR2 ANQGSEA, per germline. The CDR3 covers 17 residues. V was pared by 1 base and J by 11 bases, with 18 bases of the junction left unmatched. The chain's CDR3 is CSVEVWLAGGAGREQYF. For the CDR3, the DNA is TGCAGCGTTGAAGTCTGGCTAGCGGGAGGCGCTGGTCGGGAGCAGTACTTC.